This passage covers 10 T cell receptor beta chains from one sample sequenced in a study of T-cell reconstitution after alpha-beta-depleted transplantation in children. Unique molecular identifiers were used in preparing the TCRbeta library. TCRdb passed the PCR reads through MiXCR, listing each CDR3 protein once. The sample consists of about 150,000 distinct CDR3 sequences, around 8.5% of them appearing once. Here the sequenced sample was PBMCs, mostly from graft donor cells, taken 180 days after TCRalphabeta/CD19-depleted stem cell transplant. These receptors all stem from a female patient under 10 years old who had a stem cell transplant for congenital amegakaryocytic thrombocytopenia, so the T cells may come from the graft donor.

The table lists this clonotype with many counts. The chain joins TRBV24-1 to TRBJ2-2, with 8 bases matching TRBD1. Unmatched junction bases numbered 1, after V lost 0 bases and J lost 2 bases. This CDR3 is 16 amino acids long. The germline gives CDR1 KGHDR, CDR2 SFDVKD. In DNA form, the CDR3 reads TGTGCCACCAGTGATTTGGGACAGGGAAACACCGGGGAGCTGTTTTTT. This codes for CATSDLGQGNTGELFF.

This clonotype showed up just a few times. Relative to the germline gene, one junction end is altered; a read error may explain this. This rearrangement joins TRBV12-3 or TRBV12-4 to TRBJ2-5, with 9 nucleotides matching TRBD2. The CDR3 is 19 amino acids. The CDR3 spells CTSSPRRVAGEEKKETQYF. Here the CDR3 DNA reads TGTACCAGCAGCCCTCGGCGGGTAGCGGGAGAAGAGAAAAAAGAGACCCAGTACTTC.

This clonotype has only a few counts. V usage is TRBV12-3 or TRBV12-4 and J usage is TRBJ2-1; possibly TRBD2 for D (6 bases). This CDR3 is 13 amino acids long. Trimming left V 6 bases short and J 7 bases short, with 13 bases between. Here the CDR3 reads CASRGGGLNEQFF. The CDR3 DNA follows: TGTGCCAGCAGGGGAGGTGGCCTGAATGAGCAGTTCTTC.

The table lists this clonotype with a few counts. V is TRBV7-2 and J is TRBJ2-4, with TRBD2 as a possible D gene (5 bases). Germline CDR1 and CDR2: SGHTA and FQGNSA. V lost 5 bases to trimming and J lost 0 bases, with 14 bases between them. The CDR3 contains 16 residues. The CDR3 is CASSPEVAVAKNIQYF. CDR3 in DNA: TGTGCCAGCAGCCCGGAGGTAGCCGTAGCCAAAAACATTCAGTACTTC.

This clonotype was detected ten times or more. J is TRBJ1-5 and V is TRBV5-5; D unresolved. V shed 0 bases and J shed 7 bases, with 11 bases lying between them. Germline CDR1 and CDR2: SGHKS and YYEKEE (reference sequence). The CDR3 loop spans 14 amino acids. CDR3 in amino acids: CASSLVPGGQPQHF. DNA of the CDR3: TGTGCCAGCAGCTTGGTCCCAGGCGGGCAGCCCCAGCATTTT.

In its sample, this clonotype was seen many times. The chain joins TRBV20-1 to TRBJ1-6; D unclear. This CDR3 is 12 amino acids long. The V end was cut by 3 bases, the J end by 5 bases, with 5 bases between. In germline, CDR1 is DFQATT, CDR2 SNEGSKA (reference sequence). The CDR3 sequence: CSARLNNSPLHF. Written as DNA, the CDR3 is TGCAGTGCTAGGCTGAATAATTCACCCCTCCACTTT.

The V gene is TRBV24-1, the J gene TRBJ2-2; TRBD1 aligns across 8 bases. Germline CDR1 is KGHDR and CDR2 is SFDVKD. The trim removed 0 bases at V and 7 bases at J, leaving 3 bases unmatched. The CDR3 has 15 residues. The CDR3 region is CATSDLRQGIGELFF. CDR3 nucleotides: TGTGCCACCAGTGATTTGCGACAGGGGATCGGGGAGCTGTTTTTT.

This clonotype was observed many times. The rearrangement joins TRBV20-1 to TRBJ1-6; tentative D call: TRBD1 (5 bases). The CDR3 loop spans 13 amino acids. Trimming stripped 0 bases from V and 7 bases from J, with 7 bases between. The germline V gene encodes CDR1 DFQATT and CDR2 SNEGSKA (reference sequence). The CDR3 nucleotides read TGCAGTGCTAGAGAGGGGACCAATTCACCCCTCCACTTT. This gives the protein CSAREGTNSPLHF.

This clonotype has more than one count but fewer than ten. The gene calls are TRBV12-3 or TRBV12-4 and TRBJ2-1, with 12 bases lining up with TRBD2. This CDR3 spans 16 amino acids. Trimming at V came to 5 bases and at J to 8 bases, leaving 10 bases not matched to a gene. The CDR3 nucleotides are TGTGCCAGCAGTGGGGGAGGACTAGCGGGACATGATGAGCAGTTCTTC. Its translation: CASSGGGLAGHDEQFF.

In its sample, this clonotype was seen a few times. The chain has TRBV28 and TRBJ2-1; 10 nucleotides align to TRBD2. V lost 6 bases and J lost 4; bases outside the gene matches: 6. Germline V gene lookup returns CDR1 MDHEN and CDR2 SYDVKM. The CDR3 is 15 amino acids. The CDR3 region is CASSGLAELYNEQFF. For the CDR3, the DNA is TGTGCCAGCAGCGGACTAGCGGAGCTTTACAATGAGCAGTTCTTC.